These T cell receptor beta chains were read from a single sample in a study of shared clonotypes between healthy human individuals. TCRdb's copy holds only in-frame clones and misses some; the assay was immunoSEQ multiplex PCR. The data show 2,500,000 or so clones, 90% to 95% seen once. Sequencing was carried out using naive CD4+ T cells sorted from blood. The receptors stem from a man aged 18-30 years in good health. CDR3s include the opening cysteine and the closing phenylalanine or tryptophan. The D gene is left open where the match is weak. Not every row has a clone size; where given, it reads once, few, many or a size class.

d_gene: .
j_gene: TRBJ2-6
v_gene: TRBV5-1
abundance: once
len: 17
CDR3nt: TGCGCCAGCAGCTTGGATGGCAGGGGTTCCGGGGCCAACGTCCTGACTTTC
CDR3aa: CASSLDGRGSGANVLTF

d_gene: .
j_gene: TRBJ2-7
v_gene: TRBV19
abundance: .
len: 15
CDR3nt: TGTGCCAGTAGTATAAACCCTGGGCCAGTCTACGAGCAGTACTTC
CDR3aa: CASSINPGPVYEQYF

d_gene: TRBD1
j_gene: TRBJ2-7
v_gene: TRBV5-1
abundance: .
len: 14
CDR3nt: TGCGCCAGCAGCTTAGAGACAGGGACCTACGAGCAGTACTTC
CDR3aa: CASSLETGTYEQYF

d_gene: TRBD1
j_gene: TRBJ1-2
v_gene: TRBV9
abundance: .
len: 15
CDR3nt: TGTGCCAGCAGCCCCCGGACAGGGGGAGGGTATGGCTACACCTTC
CDR3aa: CASSPRTGGGYGYTF

d_gene: .
j_gene: TRBJ2-7
v_gene: TRBV13
abundance: .
len: 13
CDR3nt: TGTGCCAGCAGCTTGAAAGGAGCCCCCGAGCAGTACTTC
CDR3aa: CASSLKGAPEQYF

d_gene: .
j_gene: TRBJ2-6
v_gene: TRBV6-5
abundance: once
len: 15
CDR3nt: TGTGCCAGCGCTGACGTTAGCTCTGGGGCCAACGTCCTGACTTTC
CDR3aa: CASADVSSGANVLTF

d_gene: TRBD2
j_gene: TRBJ2-3
v_gene: TRBV18
abundance: .
len: 16
CDR3nt: TGTGCCAGCTCCCCTATAGCGGGTGTGAGCACAGATACGCAGTATTTT
CDR3aa: CASSPIAGVSTDTQYF

d_gene: TRBD2
j_gene: TRBJ2-1
v_gene: TRBV5-4
abundance: once
len: 15
CDR3nt: TGTGCCAGCAGCTTGGACGCTAGCGGGAACCGGAAGCAGTTCTTC
CDR3aa: CASSLDASGNRKQFF

d_gene: .
j_gene: TRBJ1-3
v_gene: TRBV12-2
abundance: .
len: 17
CDR3nt: TGTGCAAGTCGCTTAGTTCGGGGCAGCCACTCTGGAAACACCATATATTTT
CDR3aa: CASRLVRGSHSGNTIYF

d_gene: .
j_gene: TRBJ1-5
v_gene: TRBV4-1
abundance: few
len: 14
CDR3nt: TGCGCCAGCAGCGGAATCCAGGGCAATCAGCCCCAGCATTTT
CDR3aa: CASSGIQGNQPQHF

d_gene: .
j_gene: TRBJ1-2
v_gene: TRBV2
abundance: .
len: 14
CDR3nt: TGTGCCAGCAGCCCCACGGAGGCGAACTATGGCTACACCTTC
CDR3aa: CASSPTEANYGYTF

d_gene: TRBD1
j_gene: TRBJ1-5
v_gene: TRBV6-1
abundance: .
len: 17
CDR3nt: TGTGCCAGCAGTGAAATGGAGGGGGGCAGGGGGCGCGAGCCCCAGCATTTT
CDR3aa: CASSEMEGGRGREPQHF

d_gene: .
j_gene: TRBJ1-2
v_gene: TRBV9
abundance: .
len: 13
CDR3nt: TGTGCCAGCAGCGCTCATCAGGGATATGGCTACACCTTC
CDR3aa: CASSAHQGYGYTF

d_gene: TRBD1
j_gene: TRBJ2-7
v_gene: TRBV5-6
abundance: once
len: 15
CDR3nt: TGTGCCAGCAGCTTCCGGGACAGGAGCTCCTACGAGCAGTACTTC
CDR3aa: CASSFRDRSSYEQYF

d_gene: .
j_gene: TRBJ1-1
v_gene: TRBV5-5
abundance: .
len: 16
CDR3nt: TGTGCCAGCAGCGGGCGGGTCAGCGACGTGGTGACTGAAGCTTTCTTT
CDR3aa: CASSGRVSDVVTEAFF

d_gene: .
j_gene: TRBJ2-5
v_gene: TRBV19
abundance: .
len: 13
CDR3nt: TGTGCCAGTAGTATAGGTGGACAAGAGACCCAGTACTTC
CDR3aa: CASSIGGQETQYF

d_gene: TRBD2
j_gene: TRBJ2-5
v_gene: TRBV10-1
abundance: .
len: 13
CDR3nt: TGCGCCAGCAGCTGGGGACTAGCGGGAACGCAGTACTTC
CDR3aa: CASSWGLAGTQYF

d_gene: TRBD2
j_gene: TRBJ2-2
v_gene: TRBV10-2
abundance: .
len: 14
CDR3nt: TGCGCCAGCAGTGATCTAGCGGGATCCGGGGAGCTGTTTTTT
CDR3aa: CASSDLAGSGELFF

d_gene: .
j_gene: TRBJ1-1
v_gene: TRBV9
abundance: .
len: 14
CDR3nt: TGTGCCAGCAGCGTATTGGCGGTAAACACTGAAGCTTTCTTT
CDR3aa: CASSVLAVNTEAFF

d_gene: TRBD1
j_gene: TRBJ1-3
v_gene: TRBV27
abundance: .
len: 14
CDR3nt: TGTGCCAGCAGGAGACAGGGTACCGGAAACACCATATATTTT
CDR3aa: CASRRQGTGNTIYF

d_gene: .
j_gene: TRBJ1-5
v_gene: TRBV7-8
abundance: .
len: 14
CDR3nt: TGTGCCAGCAGCATGACAGGAGTGGATCAGCCCCAGCATTTT
CDR3aa: CASSMTGVDQPQHF

d_gene: TRBD1
j_gene: TRBJ1-3
v_gene: TRBV6-5
abundance: .
len: 13
CDR3nt: TGTGCCAGCAGGGGGACAGGGGTAAACACCATATATTTT
CDR3aa: CASRGTGVNTIYF

d_gene: .
j_gene: TRBJ2-4
v_gene: TRBV4-2
abundance: .
len: 17
CDR3nt: TGTGCCAGCAGCCAAGCCGATGAAGGGGTGTCAAAAAACATTCAGTACTTC
CDR3aa: CASSQADEGVSKNIQYF

d_gene: .
j_gene: TRBJ2-5
v_gene: TRBV5-1
abundance: .
len: 15
CDR3nt: TGCGCCAGCAGCTCCTTCCTCGGGGAGCAAGAGACCCAGTACTTC
CDR3aa: CASSSFLGEQETQYF